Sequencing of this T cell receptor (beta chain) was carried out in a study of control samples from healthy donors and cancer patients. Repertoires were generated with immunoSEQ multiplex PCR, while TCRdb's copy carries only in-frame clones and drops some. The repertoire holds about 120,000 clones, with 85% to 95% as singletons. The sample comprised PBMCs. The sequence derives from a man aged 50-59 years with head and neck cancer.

CDR3 sequence reads: CASSQGGGTGPEETQYF. The CDR3 region has the DNA TGCGCCAGCAGCCAAGGAGGGGGGACAGGGCCCGAAGAGACCCAGTACTTC. This chain connects TRBV4-1 to TRBJ2-5; the match to TRBD1 covers 9 bases. The CDR3 has 17 amino acids. Germline V lookup: CDR1 MGHRA, CDR2 YSYEKL. J was trimmed by 3 bases and V by 1 base; bases with no gene match: 9.